This T cell receptor (beta chain) was retrieved from a study of cytomegalovirus exposure and HLA in healthy donors. About the study: Of all 360 or so donors who were genotyped, roughly 81% belonged to the Caucasian-associated ancestry cluster. Study-wide results and caveats: Only CMV serostatus was available as immune exposure information. Owing to their indistinguishability, certain V segments, notably TRBV6-2 and TRBV6-3, were excluded. Later work showed greater clonal expansion in HLA-associated TCR beta chains than in equally common others.

With respect to this clone: Its antigen is unknown.

The CDR3 runs 16 residues. Trimming removed 5 bases from V and 2 bases from J; junction bases left unmatched: 8. Germline V gene sequence: CDR1 GTSNPN, CDR2 SVGIG (reference sequence). PCR primers comprised 60 Vbeta and 13 Jbeta primers. Repertoires were generated with immunoSEQ multiplex PCR, while TCRdb's copy carries only in-frame clones and drops some. The top ten hold more than 6% of the sample, which has some 200,000 clones, 80% seen once. The sequenced material came from PBMCs. The clonotype comes from a middle-aged man in good health and CMV-seropositive. The chain employs TRBV30 and TRBJ2-2; 10 nucleotides align to TRBD1. The CDR3 sequence: CAWPGDRGLNTGELFF. CDR3 sequence (DNA): TGTGCCTGGCCCGGGGACAGGGGACTAAACACCGGGGAGCTGTTTTTT.